This T cell receptor (beta chain) appears in the sequencing data of a study of identical twins. The sample holds one count of this clonotype. TCRdb recomputed calls from the 5' RACE reads with MiXCR, one row per CDR3 protein. The sample contains under 500,000 distinct CDR3 sequences, around an eighth of which appear only once. The CDR3 is made up of 13 amino acids. V was pared by 3 bases and J by 5 bases, with 11 bases between. Per germline, CDR1 GTSNPN and CDR2 SVGIG (reference sequence). The data were also submitted as part of a second study, on yellow fever vaccine responses in identical twins.

This sequence joins TRBV30 and TRBJ2-1, with D possibly being TRBD1 (6 bases). Sample: CD4+ T cells sorted from blood. The source is a woman aged 18-29 years in good health. In DNA form, the CDR3 reads TGTGCCTGGAGCAGGGACAATGACAATGAGCAGTTCTTC. It codes for CAWSRDNDNEQFF.